The 12 T cell receptor beta chains below come from one sample, sequenced in a study of blood T cell repertoires in COVID-19. Generated by immunoSEQ multiplex PCR, the TCRdb table keeps only in-frame clones and is missing some. The sample has about 180,000 clones, over 75% seen once. Sample: PBMCs or T cells enriched from blood (not recorded which). The receptors stem from a woman under 30 who had recovered from COVID-19.

The chain carries TRBV6-6 and TRBJ1-2, with TRBD1 matching over 8 bases. V gave up 2 bases and J gave up 5 bases; unmatched junction bases: 7. Germline V CDR1 and CDR2: MNHNY, SVGAGI (reference sequence). This CDR3 comprises 15 residues. CDR3 in amino acids: CASSYHAGQEYGYTF. CDR3 DNA: TGTGCCAGCAGTTACCATGCGGGACAGGAATATGGCTACACCTTC.

The chain recombines TRBV9 with TRBJ2-5, with 11 bases that match TRBD2. The CDR3 sequence is 16 residues long. Trimming cost V 0 bases and J 2 bases; bases outside gene matches: 3. Germline V gives CDR1 SGDLS, CDR2 YYNGEE. The CDR3 DNA reads as TGTGCCAGCAGCGTAGCTGGGACTAGCGGTCAAGAGACCCAGTACTTC. Its translation: CASSVAGTSGQETQYF.

The chain recombines TRBV11-3 with TRBJ2-3, with 7 bases matching TRBD2. Germline trimming cut 2 bases from V and 5 bases from J; bases unmatched to any gene: 7. CDR3 size: 15 residues. The germline CDR1 and CDR2 sequences are SGHNT and YENEEA. The CDR3 loop reads CASSLTSATLDTQYF. The DNA of the CDR3 is TGTGCCAGCAGCTTAACTAGCGCAACCTTAGATACGCAGTATTTT.

The rearrangement uses TRBV29-1 and TRBJ2-7; D unresolved. Germline V gene lookup returns CDR1 SQVTM and CDR2 ANQGSEA. The CDR3 has 12 amino acids. Between the trimmed V and J ends, which lost 7 bases and 3 bases, there was a span of 13 bases. This chain's CDR3 is CSGGFSGYEQYF. CDR3 nucleotides: TGCAGCGGGGGATTCTCCGGCTACGAGCAGTACTTC.

This chain links TRBV7-2 with TRBJ1-4; 9 bases align to TRBD1. Germline CDR1 is SGHTA and CDR2 is FQGNSA. V dropped 2 bases and J dropped 7; count of bases not matched to a gene: 5. This CDR3 comprises 15 residues. For the CDR3, the DNA is TGTGCCAGCAGCTTACCGACAGGGGGAGGTGAAAAACTGTTTTTT. As protein: CASSLPTGGGEKLFF.

The chain combines TRBV5-1 with TRBJ2-1; tentative D call: TRBD1 (5 bases). Germline V gene lookup returns CDR1 SGHRS and CDR2 YFSETQ. The CDR3 contains 14 residues. Trimming stripped 4 bases from V and 3 bases from J, with 11 bases between. The CDR3 is CASSGQGFYNEQFF. CDR3 DNA sequence: TGCGCCAGCAGCGGCCAGGGTTTCTACAATGAGCAGTTCTTC.

This rearrangement joins TRBV28 to TRBJ1-1; D possibly corresponds to TRBD1 (6 bases). The CDR3 spans 17 residues. Trimming shortened V by 5 bases and J by 5 bases, and 24 bases separated the two germline ends. From germline, CDR1 is MDHEN and CDR2 SYDVKM. The CDR3 DNA reads as TGTGCCAGCAGTCCCCCGGGACATCAAATGGGCAAAACTGAAGCTTTCTTT. It yields the protein CASSPPGHQMGKTEAFF. Based on the CDR3 plus reference TRBV28 and TRBJ1-1, the full variable domain is DVKVTQSSRYLVKRTGEKVFLECVQDMDHENMFWYRQDPGLGLRLIYFSYDVKMKEKGDIPEGYSVSREKKERFSLILESASTNQTSMYLCASSPPGHQMGKTEAFFGQGTRLTVV.

The chain combines TRBV7-9 with TRBJ2-1, with 8 nucleotides matching TRBD2. CDR1 SEHNR and CDR2 FQNEAQ come from the germline V gene (reference sequence). This CDR3 is 15 amino acids long. The V gene end was trimmed by 1 base and the J gene end by 9 bases; junction bases not matched to a gene: 8. This CDR3 is CASSLVSGALTEQFF. Here the CDR3 DNA reads TGTGCCAGCAGCTTAGTTAGCGGGGCGCTCACTGAGCAGTTCTTC.

The V gene is TRBV30, the J gene TRBJ1-3; D remains ambiguous. The V end lost 2 bases, the J end lost 2 bases, and 7 bases lay between the germline ends. Germline V gene lookup returns CDR1 GTSNPN and CDR2 SVGIG (reference sequence). The CDR3 covers 13 residues. The CDR3 DNA follows: TGTGCCTGGAGTTCTATCACTGGAAACACCATATATTTT. Protein sequence: CAWSSITGNTIYF.

The chain is built from TRBV5-1 and TRBJ1-1; TRBD1 matches at 9 bases. V gave up 4 bases and J gave up 2 bases; unmatched junction bases: 9. CDR1 is SGHRS and CDR2 is YFSETQ in the germline V gene. The CDR3 covers 16 residues. Here the CDR3 reads CASSRGQGPANTEAFF. Written as DNA, the CDR3 is TGCGCCAGCAGCCGCGGACAGGGGCCGGCTAACACTGAAGCTTTCTTT.

The CDR3, as DNA: TGCAGTGAAAAGAGTAATAACTATGGCTACACCTTC. As protein: CSEKSNNYGYTF. V is TRBV29-1 and J is TRBJ1-2; D gene ambiguous. This CDR3 is 12 amino acids long. In germline, CDR1 is SQVTM, CDR2 ANQGSEA. Full variable domain (remainder filled in from reference TRBV29-1 and TRBJ1-2): SAVISQKPSRDICQRGTSLTIQCQVDSQVTMMFWYRQQPGQSLTLIATANQGSEATYESGFVIDKFPISRPNLTFSTLTVSNMSPEDSSIYLCSEKSNNYGYTFGSGTRLTVV.

The V gene is TRBV5-1, the J gene TRBJ2-2; the match to TRBD1 covers 7 bases. Trimming took 4 bases from V and 3 from J; bases not matched to a gene: 6. The germline CDR1 and CDR2 sequences are SGHRS and YFSETQ. The CDR3 is 15 residues long. CDR3 bases: TGCGCCAGCAGCCTCTCCGGGACAGACACCGGGGAGCTGTTTTTT. This encodes CASSLSGTDTGELFF.